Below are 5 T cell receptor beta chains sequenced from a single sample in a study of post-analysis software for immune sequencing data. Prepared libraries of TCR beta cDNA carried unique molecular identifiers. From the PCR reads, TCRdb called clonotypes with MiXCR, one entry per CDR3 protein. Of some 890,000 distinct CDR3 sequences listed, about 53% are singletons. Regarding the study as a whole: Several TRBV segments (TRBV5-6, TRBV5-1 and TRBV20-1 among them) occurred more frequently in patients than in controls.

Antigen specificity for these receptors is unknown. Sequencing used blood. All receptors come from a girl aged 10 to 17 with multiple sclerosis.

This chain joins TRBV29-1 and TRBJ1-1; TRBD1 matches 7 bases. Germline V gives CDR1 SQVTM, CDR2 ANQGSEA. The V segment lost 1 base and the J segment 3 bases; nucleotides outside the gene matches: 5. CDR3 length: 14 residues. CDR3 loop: CSVEARQGYTEAFF. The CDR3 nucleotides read TGCAGCGTTGAAGCCCGACAGGGATACACTGAAGCTTTCTTT.

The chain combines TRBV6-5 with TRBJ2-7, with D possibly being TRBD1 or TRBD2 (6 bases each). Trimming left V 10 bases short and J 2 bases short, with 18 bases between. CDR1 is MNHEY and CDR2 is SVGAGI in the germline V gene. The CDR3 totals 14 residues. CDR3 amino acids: CATGLRGPPYEQYF. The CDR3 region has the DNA TGTGCCACAGGACTACGGGGGCCCCCCTACGAGCAGTACTTC.

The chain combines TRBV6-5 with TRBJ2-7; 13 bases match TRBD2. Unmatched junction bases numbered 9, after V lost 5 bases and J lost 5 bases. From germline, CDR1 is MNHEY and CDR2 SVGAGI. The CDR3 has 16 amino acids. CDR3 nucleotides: TGTGCCAGCAGTCGTTGGACTAGCGGGAGTAGCCACGAGCAGTACTTC. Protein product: CASSRWTSGSSHEQYF.

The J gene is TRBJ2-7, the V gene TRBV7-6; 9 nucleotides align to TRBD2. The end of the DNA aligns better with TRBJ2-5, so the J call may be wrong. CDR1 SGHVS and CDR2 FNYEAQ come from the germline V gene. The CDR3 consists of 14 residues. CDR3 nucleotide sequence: TGTGCCAGCAGCCAGAGAGCGGGAGGAGAGACCCAGTACTTC. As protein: CASSQRAGGETQYF.

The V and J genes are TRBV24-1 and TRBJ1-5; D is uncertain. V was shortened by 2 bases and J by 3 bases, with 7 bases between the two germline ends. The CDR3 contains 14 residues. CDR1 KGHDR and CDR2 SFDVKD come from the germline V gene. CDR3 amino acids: CATSDSSSNQPQHF. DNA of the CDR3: TGTGCCACCAGTGATTCGTCCTCCAATCAGCCCCAGCATTTT.